This T cell receptor beta chain was retrieved from a study of T cell changes during pregnancy in multiple sclerosis. Germline V lookup: CDR1 MNHNY, CDR2 SVGAGI (reference sequence). The CDR3 covers 14 residues. The V end was cut by 3 bases, the J end by 0 bases, with 9 bases between. Only in-frame clones appear in the TCRdb table, and some are missing; sequencing was by immunoSEQ multiplex PCR. Here the sample spans about 52,000 clones, approximately 92% being singletons. The sequence was obtained from a female donor with multiple sclerosis, enrolled in a pregnancy study. The material was CD4+ T cells from peripheral blood mononuclear cells, obtained before pregnancy. This rearrangement joins TRBV6-6 to TRBJ2-7, with D tentatively TRBD1 (6 bases). This chain's CDR3 is CASSYRDTSYEQYF. As DNA, the CDR3 is TGTGCCAGCAGTTATCGGGACACCTCCTACGAGCAGTACTTC.